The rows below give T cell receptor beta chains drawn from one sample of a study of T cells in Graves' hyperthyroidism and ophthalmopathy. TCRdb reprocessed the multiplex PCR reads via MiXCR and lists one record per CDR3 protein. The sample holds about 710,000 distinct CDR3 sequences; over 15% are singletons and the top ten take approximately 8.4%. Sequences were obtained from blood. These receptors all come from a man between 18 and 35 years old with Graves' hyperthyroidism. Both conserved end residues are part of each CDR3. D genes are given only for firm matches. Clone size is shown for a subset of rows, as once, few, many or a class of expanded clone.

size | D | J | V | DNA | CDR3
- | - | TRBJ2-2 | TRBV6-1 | TGTGCCAGCAGTAGAAATAGCGGCGGGGAGCTGTTTTTT | CASSRNSGGELFF
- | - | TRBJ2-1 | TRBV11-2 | TGTGCCAGCAGTGGGGCTTTTAAGGCTGAGGAGTTCTTC | CASSGAFKAEEFF
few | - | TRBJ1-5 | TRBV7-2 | TGTGCCAGCAGCTTAGCTGGGCCGGGGGGTGGTGGCAATCAGCCCCAGCATTTT | CASSLAGPGGGGNQPQHF
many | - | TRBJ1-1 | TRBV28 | TGTGCCAGCAGGCTACGGGGGCCGACTTTCTTT | CASRLRGPTFF
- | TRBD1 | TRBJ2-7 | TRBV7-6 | TGTGCCAGCAGCTCACCGACAGGGTCTGGCTACGAGCAGTACTTC | CASSSPTGSGYEQYF
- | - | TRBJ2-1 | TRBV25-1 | TGTGCCACCAGTTGGGCGGGGGACACCTACAATGAGCAGTTCTTC | CATSWAGDTYNEQFF
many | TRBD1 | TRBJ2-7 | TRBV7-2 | TGTGCCAGCAGCTGGGACAGGTTAAAGGGCGAGCAGTACTTC | CASSWDRLKGEQYF
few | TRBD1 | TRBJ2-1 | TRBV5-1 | TGCGCCAGCAGCTTGGAGACAGGGGCGTACAATGAGCAGTTCTTC | CASSLETGAYNEQFF
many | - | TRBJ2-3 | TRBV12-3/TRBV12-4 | TGTGCCAGCAGTGAGGCCCCCGCTAGCACAGATACGCAGTATTTT | CASSEAPASTDTQYF
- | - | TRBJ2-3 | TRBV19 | TGTGCCAGTAGTAGGAGCCCGGGGGTTCACACAGATACGCAGTATTTT | CASSRSPGVHTDTQYF
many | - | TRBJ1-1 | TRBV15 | TGTGCCACCAGCAGAGCCTTAGGGGCCGCTGAAGCTTTCTTT | CATSRALGAAEAFF
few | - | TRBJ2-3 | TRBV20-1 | TGCAGTGCTAGTCCCGGGCTAAGCACAGATACGCAGTATTTT | CSASPGLSTDTQYF
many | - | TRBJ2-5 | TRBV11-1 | TGTGCCAGCAGCATAAACCAAGAGACCCAGTACTTC | CASSINQETQYF
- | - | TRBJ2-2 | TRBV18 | TGTGCCAGCTCACCGGGACCCCCGAACACCGGGGAGCTGTTTTTT | CASSPGPPNTGELFF
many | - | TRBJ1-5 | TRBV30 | TGTGCCTGGAGTTCGGGCGACCAGCCCCAGCATTTT | CAWSSGDQPQHF
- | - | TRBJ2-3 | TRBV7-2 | TGTGCCAGCAGCTTTTTGTTGAGCACAGATACGCAGTATTTT | CASSFLLSTDTQYF
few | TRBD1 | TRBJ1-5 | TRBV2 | TGTGCCAGCAGTCGGACAGGGGCCAATCAGCCCCAGCATTTT | CASSRTGANQPQHF
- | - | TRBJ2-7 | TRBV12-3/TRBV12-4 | TGTGCCAGCAGTTTAGCGGCCCTCCCCTACGAGCAGTACTTC | CASSLAALPYEQYF
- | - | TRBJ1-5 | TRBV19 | TGTGCCAGTACCACGGACATGGACGATGGGCCCCAGCATTTT | CASTTDMDDGPQHF
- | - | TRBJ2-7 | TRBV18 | TGTGCCAGCTCACCATATAAGGGTCTAAGGCCCTACGAGCAGTACTTC | CASSPYKGLRPYEQYF
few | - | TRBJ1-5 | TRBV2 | TGTGCCAGCAGTCCTAACCCCAGGGATCCCCGGCCCCAGCATTTT | CASSPNPRDPRPQHF
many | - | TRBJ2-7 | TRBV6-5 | TGTGCCAGCAGTTACGGGGTCTCCTCCTACGAGCAGTACTTC | CASSYGVSSYEQYF
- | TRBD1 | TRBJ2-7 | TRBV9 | TGTGCCAGCAGCCCCGACAGGGTATTCTACGAGCAGTACTTC | CASSPDRVFYEQYF
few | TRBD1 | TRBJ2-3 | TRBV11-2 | TGTGCCACCACGGACAGGCCTACAGATGCGCAGTATTTT | CATTDRPTDAQYF
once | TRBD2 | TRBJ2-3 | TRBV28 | TGTGCCAGCAGTTTCGGTACTAGCGGGAGGGGATCAGATACGCAGTATTTT | CASSFGTSGRGSDTQYF
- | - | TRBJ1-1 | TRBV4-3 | TGCGCCAGCAGCCAAGGGGGATCGCCCCTTGTCTTACCAGCTTTCTTT | CASSQGGSPLVLPAFF
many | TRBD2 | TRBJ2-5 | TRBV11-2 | TGTGCCAGCAGCCGCGGGGGAGAGACCCAGTACTTC | CASSRGGETQYF
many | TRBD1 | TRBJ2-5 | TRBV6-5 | TGTGCCAGCAGTTATACCGGGACAGGGGGGGAGACCCAGTACTTC | CASSYTGTGGETQYF
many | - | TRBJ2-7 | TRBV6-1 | TGTGCCAGCAGGGTGGCATACACCTACGAGCAGTACTTC | CASRVAYTYEQYF
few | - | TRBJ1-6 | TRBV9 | TGTGCCGGCGCAGAGGTGTGGAATTCACCCCTCCACTTT | CAGAEVWNSPLHF
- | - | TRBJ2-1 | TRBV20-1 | TGCAGTGCTAGTAAGGCAGGGGGGTACAATGAGCAGTTCTTC | CSASKAGGYNEQFF
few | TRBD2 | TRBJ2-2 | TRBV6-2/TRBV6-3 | TGTGCCAGCCTCCGCTATAGACTAGCCGCCGGGGAGCTGTTTTTT | CASLRYRLAAGELFF
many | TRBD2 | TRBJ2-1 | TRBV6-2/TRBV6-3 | TGTGCCAGCAGTTACTCTGGGGGGAGGGCCTCGCATGAGCAGTTCTTC | CASSYSGGRASHEQFF
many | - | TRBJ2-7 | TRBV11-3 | TGTGCCAGCAGCCCCGTAACGGGGCCCTACGAGCAGTACTTC | CASSPVTGPYEQYF
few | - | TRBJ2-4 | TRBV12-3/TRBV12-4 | TGTGCCAGCAGTCCCCGGGCGCAGAGTCTAGCCAAAAACATTCAGTACTTC | CASSPRAQSLAKNIQYF
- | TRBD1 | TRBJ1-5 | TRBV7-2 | TGTGCCAGCAGCCTGACAGGGATGAGACAGCCCCAGCATTTT | CASSLTGMRQPQHF
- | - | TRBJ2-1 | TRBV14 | TGTGCCAGCAGCCAAGGAAGGGCCGCTGTAAGGGGAAGCTCCTACAATGAGCAGTTCTTC | CASSQGRAAVRGSSYNEQFF
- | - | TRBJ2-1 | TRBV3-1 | TGTGCCAGCAGCCAAGCTACTAGCAGGTTCGATGAGCAGTTCTTC | CASSQATSRFDEQFF
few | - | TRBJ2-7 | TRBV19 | TGTGCCAGTAGTTTGTCCGGTTCGGAGTACGAGCAGTACTTC | CASSLSGSEYEQYF
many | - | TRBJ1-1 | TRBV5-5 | TGTGCCAGCAGCGGCGGCGGATTGAACACTGAAGCTTTCTTT | CASSGGGLNTEAFF